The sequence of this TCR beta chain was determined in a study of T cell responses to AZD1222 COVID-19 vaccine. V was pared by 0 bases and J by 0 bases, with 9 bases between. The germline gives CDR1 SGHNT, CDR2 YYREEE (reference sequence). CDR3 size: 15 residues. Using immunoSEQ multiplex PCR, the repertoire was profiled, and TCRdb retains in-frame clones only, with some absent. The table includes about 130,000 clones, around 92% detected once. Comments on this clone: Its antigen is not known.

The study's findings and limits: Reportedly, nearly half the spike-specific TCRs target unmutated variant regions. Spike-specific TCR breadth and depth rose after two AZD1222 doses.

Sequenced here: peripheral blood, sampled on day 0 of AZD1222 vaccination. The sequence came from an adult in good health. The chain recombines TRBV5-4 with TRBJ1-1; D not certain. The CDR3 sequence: CASSLVEEMNTEAFF. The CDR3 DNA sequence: TGTGCCAGCAGCTTGGTTGAAGAAATGAACACTGAAGCTTTCTTT.